In its sample, the clone carrying this T cell receptor beta chain was seen many times. Its specificity is unknown. CDR1 is SGHVS and CDR2 is FNYEAQ in the germline V gene. Losses at the gene ends were 0 bases for V and 6 bases for J; bases not matched to a gene: 6. The CDR3 runs to 17 residues. The entry originates in a study of T cells in Graves' hyperthyroidism and ophthalmopathy. Study results and limitations: Clonotypes that were expanded in thyroid above 0.001 mostly appeared in blood too. A model using 13 V-J features told ophthalmopathy apart from stable hyperthyroidism. The model made its ophthalmopathy prediction, and onset followed a median roughly 6.5 months later.

PBMCs were obtained from 9 to 10 ml fresh peripheral blood. TCR beta CDR3 regions were amplified from RNA transcripts. The HTBI primer set was used in a first-round RT-PCR of the TCR CDR3. A single record per CDR3 protein comes from TCRdb applying MiXCR to the multiplex PCR reads. The table has about half a million distinct CDR3 sequences, 20% seen once. The sample consisted of blood. The receptor's source is a man aged 40-49 years with Graves' ophthalmopathy. The gene calls are TRBV7-6 and TRBJ2-1, with 12 bases lining up with TRBD2. The CDR3 DNA reads as TGTGCCAGCAGCTTAGCCCTAACTAGCGGGGGGCTCAATGAGCAGTTCTTC. Translated: CASSLALTSGGLNEQFF.